This TCR beta chain was captured in a study of T cell responses to AZD1222 COVID-19 vaccine. This CDR3 spans 16 amino acids. Trimming at V came to 4 bases and at J to 6 bases, leaving 8 bases not matched to a gene. Germline-derived CDR1 and CDR2 are KGHSH and LQKENI. Assay: immunoSEQ multiplex PCR; the TCRdb copy retains only in-frame clones and omits some. The sample shows 150,000 or so clones, about 90% of them seen only once. This chain uses TRBV18 with TRBJ2-1, with TRBD2 matching over 11 bases. This clonotype was obtained from an adult who received the AZD1222 COVID-19 vaccine. Sequenced material: peripheral blood, taken 28 days after the second AZD1222 dose. CDR3 nucleotide sequence: TGTGCCAGCTCACGGGATTTGCTAGCGGGAGGCAATGAGCAGTTCTTC. Its protein is CASSRDLLAGGNEQFF.